The T cell receptor beta chain under discussion was sequenced for a study of T-cell memory formation after mild COVID-19. Study-wide context: Each donor largely had its own TCR clusters.

Constant-segment primers and 5'RACE yielded cDNA libraries for TCR alpha and TCR beta, each carrying sample barcodes and UMIs. Each CDR3 protein gets one entry after TCRdb re-called the 5' RACE reads with MiXCR. Seen here are over 450,000 distinct CDR3 sequences, roughly 20% observed once, and the top ten hold around 12%. Trimming stripped 1 base from V and 4 bases from J, with 8 bases between. Germline values: CDR1 GTSNPN, CDR2 SVGIG (reference sequence). The CDR3 is 12 amino acids. Study findings and constraints: Later expanders leaned CD4+, whereas clones that contracted between day 15 and 85 were balanced CD4/CD8.

In regard to this clonotype: The antigen is unknown.

This receptor was taken from an adult woman who had mild COVID-19 (a few samples of this study predate the infection). Cell type and time point are not known. The V and J genes are TRBV30 and TRBJ2-7, with D tentatively TRBD2 (6 bases). Sequencing used PBMCs or a T cell subset sorted from them (not recorded which). CDR3 in amino acids: CAWSAAGYEQYF. The DNA for the CDR3 is TGTGCCTGGAGTGCTGCGGGATACGAGCAGTACTTC.